Included here is one TCR beta chain sequence, with context. The same CDR3 also results from other DNA sequences found in this sample. The data derive from a study of shared clonotypes between healthy human individuals. This CDR3 is built from 12 residues. Trimming removed 4 bases at V and 4 bases at J, with 7 bases between. The germline V gene encodes CDR1 GTSNPN and CDR2 SVGIG (reference sequence). Libraries were prepared by immunoSEQ multiplex PCR; TCRdb keeps only in-frame clonotypes and omits some of them. The data contain about 2,200,000 clones, roughly 91% of them singletons. Naive CD8 cells, CD45RO-negative and positively selected for CCR7, excluded terminally differentiated effector memory CD45RA+ cells.

The TCR sequence derives from a young man in good health. Some clones in this sample may be carry-over from other donors' samples. Sequencing used naive CD8+ T cells from PBMCs. The chain links TRBV30 to TRBJ2-2; D is ambiguous. Written as DNA, the CDR3 is TGTGCCTGGACGCCGGGCACCGGGGAGCTGTTTTTT. Translated: CAWTPGTGELFF.